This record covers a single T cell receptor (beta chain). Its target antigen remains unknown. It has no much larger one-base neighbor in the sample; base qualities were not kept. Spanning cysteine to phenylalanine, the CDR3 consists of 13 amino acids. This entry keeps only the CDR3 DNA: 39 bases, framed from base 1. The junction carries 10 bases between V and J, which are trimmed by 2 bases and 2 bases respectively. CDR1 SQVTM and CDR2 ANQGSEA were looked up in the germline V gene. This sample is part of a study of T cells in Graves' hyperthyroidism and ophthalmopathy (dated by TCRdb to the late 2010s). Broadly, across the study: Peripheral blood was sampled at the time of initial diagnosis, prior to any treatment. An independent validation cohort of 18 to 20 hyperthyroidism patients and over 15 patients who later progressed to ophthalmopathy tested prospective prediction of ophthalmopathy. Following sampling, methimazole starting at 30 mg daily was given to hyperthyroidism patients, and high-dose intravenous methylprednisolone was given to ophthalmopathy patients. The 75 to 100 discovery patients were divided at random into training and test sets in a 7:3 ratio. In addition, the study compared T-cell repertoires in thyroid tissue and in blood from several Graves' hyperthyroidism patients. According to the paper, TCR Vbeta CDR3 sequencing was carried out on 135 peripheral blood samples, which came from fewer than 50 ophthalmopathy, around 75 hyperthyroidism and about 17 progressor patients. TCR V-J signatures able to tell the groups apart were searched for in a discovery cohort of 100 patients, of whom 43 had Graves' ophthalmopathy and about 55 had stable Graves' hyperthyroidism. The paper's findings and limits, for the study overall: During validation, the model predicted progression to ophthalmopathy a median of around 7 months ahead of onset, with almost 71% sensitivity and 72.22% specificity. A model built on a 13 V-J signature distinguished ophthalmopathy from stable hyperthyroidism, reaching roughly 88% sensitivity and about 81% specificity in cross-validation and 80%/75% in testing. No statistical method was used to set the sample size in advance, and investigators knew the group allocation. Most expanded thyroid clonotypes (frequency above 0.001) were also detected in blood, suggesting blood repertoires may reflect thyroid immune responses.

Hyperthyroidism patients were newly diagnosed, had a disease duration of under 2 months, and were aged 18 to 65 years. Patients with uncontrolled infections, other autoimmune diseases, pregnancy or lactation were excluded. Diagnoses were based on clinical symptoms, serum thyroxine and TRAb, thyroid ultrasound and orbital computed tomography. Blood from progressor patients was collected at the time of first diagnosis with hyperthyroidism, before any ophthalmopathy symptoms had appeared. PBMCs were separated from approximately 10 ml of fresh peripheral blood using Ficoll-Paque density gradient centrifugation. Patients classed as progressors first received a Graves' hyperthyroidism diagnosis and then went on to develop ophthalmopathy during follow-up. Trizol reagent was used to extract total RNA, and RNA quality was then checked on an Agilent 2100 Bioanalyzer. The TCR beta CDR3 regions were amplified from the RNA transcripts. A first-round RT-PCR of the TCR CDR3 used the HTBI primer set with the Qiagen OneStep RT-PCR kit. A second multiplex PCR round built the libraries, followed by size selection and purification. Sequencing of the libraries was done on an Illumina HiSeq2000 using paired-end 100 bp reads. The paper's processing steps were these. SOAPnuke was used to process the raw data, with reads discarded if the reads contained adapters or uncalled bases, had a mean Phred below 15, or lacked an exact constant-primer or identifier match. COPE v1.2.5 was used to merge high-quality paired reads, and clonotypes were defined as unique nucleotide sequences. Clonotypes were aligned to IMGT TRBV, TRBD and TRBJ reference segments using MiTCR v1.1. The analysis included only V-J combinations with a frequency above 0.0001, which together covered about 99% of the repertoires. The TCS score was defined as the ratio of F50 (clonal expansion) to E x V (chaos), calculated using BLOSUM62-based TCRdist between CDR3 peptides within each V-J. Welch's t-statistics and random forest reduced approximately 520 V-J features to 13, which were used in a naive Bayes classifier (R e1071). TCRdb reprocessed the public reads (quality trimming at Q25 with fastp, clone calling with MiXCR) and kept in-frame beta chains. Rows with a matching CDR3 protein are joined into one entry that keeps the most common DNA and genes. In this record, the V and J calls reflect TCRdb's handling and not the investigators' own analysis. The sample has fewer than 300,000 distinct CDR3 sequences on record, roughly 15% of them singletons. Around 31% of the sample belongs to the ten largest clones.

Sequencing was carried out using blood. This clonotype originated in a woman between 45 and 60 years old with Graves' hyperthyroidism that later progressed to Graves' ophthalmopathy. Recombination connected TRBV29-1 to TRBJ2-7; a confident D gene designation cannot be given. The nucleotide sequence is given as TGCAGCGTTGAATTCGGCGGCACCTACGAGCAGTACTTC. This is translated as CSVEFGGTYEQYF.